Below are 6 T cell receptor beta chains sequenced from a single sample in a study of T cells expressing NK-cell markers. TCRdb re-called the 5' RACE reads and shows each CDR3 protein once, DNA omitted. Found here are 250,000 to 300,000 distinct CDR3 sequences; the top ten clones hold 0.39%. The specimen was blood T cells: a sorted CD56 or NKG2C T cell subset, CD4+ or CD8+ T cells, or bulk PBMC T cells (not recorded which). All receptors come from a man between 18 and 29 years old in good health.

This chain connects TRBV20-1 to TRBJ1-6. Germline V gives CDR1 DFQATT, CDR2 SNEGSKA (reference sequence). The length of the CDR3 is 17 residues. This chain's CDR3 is CSARDPNRDARDSPLHF.

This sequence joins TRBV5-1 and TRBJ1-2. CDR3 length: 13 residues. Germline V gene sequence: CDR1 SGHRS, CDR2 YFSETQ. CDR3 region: CASSLDRAEGYTF.

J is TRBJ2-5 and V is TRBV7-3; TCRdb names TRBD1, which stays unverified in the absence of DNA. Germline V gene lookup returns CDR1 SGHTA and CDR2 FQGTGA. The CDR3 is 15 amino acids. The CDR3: CASSPGGHREETQYF.

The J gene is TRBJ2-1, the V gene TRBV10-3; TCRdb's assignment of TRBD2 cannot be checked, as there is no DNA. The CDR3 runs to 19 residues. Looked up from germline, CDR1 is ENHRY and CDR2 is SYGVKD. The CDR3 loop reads CAISDARLAGERSYNEQFF.

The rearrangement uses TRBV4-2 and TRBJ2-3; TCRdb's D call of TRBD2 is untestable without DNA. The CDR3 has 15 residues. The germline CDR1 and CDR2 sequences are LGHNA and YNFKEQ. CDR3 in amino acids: CASSQGTGLEDTQYF.

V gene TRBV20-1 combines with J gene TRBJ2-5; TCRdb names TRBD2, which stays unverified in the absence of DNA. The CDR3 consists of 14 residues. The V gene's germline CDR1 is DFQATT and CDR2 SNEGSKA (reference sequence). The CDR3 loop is CSAIPAGVVETQYF.